A selection of T cell receptor beta chains follows, all from one sample in a study of immune evolution from preneoplasia to lung adenocarcinoma. Clones were sequenced by immunoSEQ multiplex PCR, and TCRdb holds only the in-frame ones, with some missing. The sample lists about 41,000 clones; under 80% were seen once. Input material: FFPE invasive lung adenocarcinoma tissue. The receptors come from a person aged 60 to 70 with lung adenocarcinoma. Both conserved end residues are part of each CDR3. A D gene is named only where the DNA matches it firmly. Where a row states a size, it is once, few, many or the class of an expanded clone; other rows omit it.

>TRBJ2-5|TRBV5-4|.|.
CASRPGGQETQYF
TGTGCCAGCAGACCCGGAGGGCAAGAGACCCAGTACTTC
>TRBJ2-5|TRBV21-1|.|.
CASSNRYLAERELPEETQYF
TGTGCCAGCAGCAACCGATACCTTGCGGAGCGGGAGCTCCCGGAAGAGACCCAGTACTTC
>TRBJ1-1|TRBV28|.|.
CASRRALWAPEAFF
TGTGCCAGCAGAAGGGCCCTTTGGGCACCTGAAGCTTTCTTT
>TRBJ2-5|TRBV30|.|.
CAWRGIAAMGAQYF
TGTGCCTGGAGGGGAATAGCGGCTATGGGGGCCCAGTACTTC
>TRBJ1-1|TRBV7-9|TRBD1|.
CASSRQGTEAFF
TGTGCCAGCAGCCGACAGGGGACTGAAGCTTTCTTT
>TRBJ2-2|TRBV6-5|.|.
CASSYGRAGTGELFF
TGTGCCAGCAGTTATGGAAGGGCAGGCACCGGGGAGCTGTTTTTT
>TRBJ2-7|TRBV27|.|.
CASSIQGYEQYF
TGTGCCAGCAGCATACAGGGCTACGAGCAGTACTTC
>TRBJ2-1|TRBV29-1|.|.
CSVEMGGGNNEQFF
TGCAGCGTTGAAATGGGAGGGGGGAACAATGAGCAGTTCTTC
>TRBJ1-1|TRBV5-5|.|medium-sized
CASTFRENTEAFF
TGTGCCAGCACTTTCAGGGAGAACACTGAAGCTTTCTTT
>TRBJ2-7|TRBV5-1|TRBD1|few
CASSLEGAEQYF
TGCGCCAGCAGCTTGGAGGGGGCGGAGCAGTACTTC